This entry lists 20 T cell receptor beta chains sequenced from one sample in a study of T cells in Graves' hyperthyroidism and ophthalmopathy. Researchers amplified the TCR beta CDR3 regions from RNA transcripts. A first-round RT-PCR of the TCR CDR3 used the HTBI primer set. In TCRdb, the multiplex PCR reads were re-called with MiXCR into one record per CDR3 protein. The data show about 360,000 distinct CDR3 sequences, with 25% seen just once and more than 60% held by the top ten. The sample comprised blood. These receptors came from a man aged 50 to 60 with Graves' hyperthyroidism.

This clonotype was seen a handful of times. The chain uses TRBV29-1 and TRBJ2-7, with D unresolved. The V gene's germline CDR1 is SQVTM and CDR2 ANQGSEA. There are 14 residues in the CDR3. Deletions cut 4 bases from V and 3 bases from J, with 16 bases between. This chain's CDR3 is CSVVPFENVYEQYF. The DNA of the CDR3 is TGCAGCGTTGTCCCCTTTGAAAATGTCTACGAGCAGTACTTC.

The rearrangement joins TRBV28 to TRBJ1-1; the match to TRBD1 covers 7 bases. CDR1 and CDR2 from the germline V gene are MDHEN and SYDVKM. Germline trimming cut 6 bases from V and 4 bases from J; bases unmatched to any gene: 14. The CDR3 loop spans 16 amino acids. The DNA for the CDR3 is TGTGCCAGCAGCCAGGACAGGATGTTAGCCGGCACTGAAGCTTTCTTT. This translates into CASSQDRMLAGTEAFF.

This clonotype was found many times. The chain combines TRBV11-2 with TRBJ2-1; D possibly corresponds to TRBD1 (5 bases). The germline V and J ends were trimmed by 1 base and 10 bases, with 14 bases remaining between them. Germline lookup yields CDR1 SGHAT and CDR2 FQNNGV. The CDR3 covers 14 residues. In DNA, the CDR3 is TGTGCCAGCAGCTTAGCCCGCAGGGCAGGGGAGCAGTTCTTC. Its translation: CASSLARRAGEQFF.

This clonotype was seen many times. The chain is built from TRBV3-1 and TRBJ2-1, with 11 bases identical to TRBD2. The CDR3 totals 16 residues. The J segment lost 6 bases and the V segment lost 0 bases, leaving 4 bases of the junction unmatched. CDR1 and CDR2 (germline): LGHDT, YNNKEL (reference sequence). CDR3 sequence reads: CASSQDGLAGGNEQFF. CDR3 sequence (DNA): TGTGCCAGCAGCCAAGATGGCCTAGCGGGAGGCAATGAGCAGTTCTTC.

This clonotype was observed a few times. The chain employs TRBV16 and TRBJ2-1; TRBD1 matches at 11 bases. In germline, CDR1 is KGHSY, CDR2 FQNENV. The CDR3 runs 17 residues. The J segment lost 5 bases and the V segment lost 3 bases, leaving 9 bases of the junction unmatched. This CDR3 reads CASSQSKGQGAHNEQFF. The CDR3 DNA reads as TGTGCCAGCAGCCAGTCCAAAGGACAGGGGGCCCACAATGAGCAGTTCTTC.

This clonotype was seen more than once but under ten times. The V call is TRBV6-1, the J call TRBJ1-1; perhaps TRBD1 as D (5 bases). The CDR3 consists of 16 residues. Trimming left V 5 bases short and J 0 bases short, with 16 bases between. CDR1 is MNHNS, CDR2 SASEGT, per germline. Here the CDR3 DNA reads TGTGCCAGCAGTTTAAGACAGTTTGGTTTGAACACTGAAGCTTTCTTT. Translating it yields CASSLRQFGLNTEAFF.

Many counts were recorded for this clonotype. This CDR3 reads CASSLEANYGYTF. CDR3 DNA: TGTGCCAGCAGCTTAGAAGCTAACTATGGCTACACCTTC. This chain joins TRBV7-2 and TRBJ1-2; D is ambiguous. CDR3 length: 13 amino acids. Trimming took 1 base from V and 0 from J, leaving 3 bases between them. Germline CDR1 SGHTA, CDR2 FQGNSA.

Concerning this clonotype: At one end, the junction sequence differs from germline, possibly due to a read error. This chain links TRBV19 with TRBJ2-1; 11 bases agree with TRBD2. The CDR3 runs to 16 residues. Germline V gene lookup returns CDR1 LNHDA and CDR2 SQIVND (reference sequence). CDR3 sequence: CASSIETSGSYNKQFF. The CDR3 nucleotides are TGTGCCAGTAGTATAGAAACTAGCGGGAGTTACAATAAGCAGTTCTTC.

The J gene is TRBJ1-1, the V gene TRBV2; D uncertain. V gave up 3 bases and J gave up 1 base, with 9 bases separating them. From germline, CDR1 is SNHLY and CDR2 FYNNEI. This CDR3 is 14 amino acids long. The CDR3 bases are TGTGCCAGCAGTGATTGGCAGACGAACACTGAAGCTTTCTTT. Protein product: CASSDWQTNTEAFF.

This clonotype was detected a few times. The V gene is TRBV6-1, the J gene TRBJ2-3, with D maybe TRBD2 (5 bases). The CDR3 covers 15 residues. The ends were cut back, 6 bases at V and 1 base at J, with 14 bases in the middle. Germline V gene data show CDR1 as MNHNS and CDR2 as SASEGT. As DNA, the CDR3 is TGTGCCAGCAGCCAACTAGGTGGTGGCACAGATACGCAGTATTTT. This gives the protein CASSQLGGGTDTQYF.

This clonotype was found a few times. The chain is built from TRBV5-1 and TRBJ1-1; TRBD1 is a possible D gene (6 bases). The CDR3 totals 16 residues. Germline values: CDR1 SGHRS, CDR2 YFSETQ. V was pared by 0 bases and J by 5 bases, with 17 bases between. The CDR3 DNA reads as TGCGCCAGCAGCTTGGGGGGGGCGAAATGGAAAACTGAAGCTTTCTTT. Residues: CASSLGGAKWKTEAFF.

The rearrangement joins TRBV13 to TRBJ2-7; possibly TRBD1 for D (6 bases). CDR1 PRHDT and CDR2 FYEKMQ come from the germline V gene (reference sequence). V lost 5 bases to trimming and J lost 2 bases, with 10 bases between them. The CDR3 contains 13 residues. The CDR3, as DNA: TGTGCCAGCAGCCAGGGGATTACCTACGAGCAGTACTTC. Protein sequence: CASSQGITYEQYF. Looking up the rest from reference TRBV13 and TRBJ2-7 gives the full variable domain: AAGVIQSPRHLIKEKRETATLKCYPIPRHDTVYWYQQGPGQDPQFLISFYEKMQSDKGSIPDRFSAQQFSDYHSELNMSSLELGDSALYFCASSQGITYEQYFGPGTRLTVT.

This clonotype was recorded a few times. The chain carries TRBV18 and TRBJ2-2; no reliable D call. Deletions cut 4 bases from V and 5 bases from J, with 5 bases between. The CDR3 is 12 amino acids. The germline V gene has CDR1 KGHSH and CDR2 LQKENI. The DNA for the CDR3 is TGTGCCAGCTCACTACAGACCGGGGAGCTGTTTTTT. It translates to CASSLQTGELFF.

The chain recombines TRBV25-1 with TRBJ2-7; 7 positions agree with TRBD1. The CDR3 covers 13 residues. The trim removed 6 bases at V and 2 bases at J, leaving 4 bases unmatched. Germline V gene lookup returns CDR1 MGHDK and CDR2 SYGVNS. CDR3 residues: CASRRQGTYEQYF. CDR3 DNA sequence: TGTGCCAGCAGAAGACAGGGAACCTACGAGCAGTACTTC.

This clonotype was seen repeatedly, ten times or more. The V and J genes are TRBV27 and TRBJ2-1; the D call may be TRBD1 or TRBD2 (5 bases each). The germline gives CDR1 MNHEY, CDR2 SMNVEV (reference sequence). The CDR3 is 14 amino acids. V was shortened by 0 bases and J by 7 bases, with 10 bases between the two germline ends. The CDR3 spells CASSLSGERNEQFF. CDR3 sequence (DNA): TGTGCCAGCAGTTTATCGGGGGAGAGGAATGAGCAGTTCTTC.

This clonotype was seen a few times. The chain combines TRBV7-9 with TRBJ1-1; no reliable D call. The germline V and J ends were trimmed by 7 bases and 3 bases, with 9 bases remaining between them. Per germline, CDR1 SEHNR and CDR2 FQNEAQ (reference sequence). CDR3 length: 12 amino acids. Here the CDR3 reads CASNLGYTEAFF. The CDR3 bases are TGTGCCAGCAACTTGGGATACACTGAAGCTTTCTTT.

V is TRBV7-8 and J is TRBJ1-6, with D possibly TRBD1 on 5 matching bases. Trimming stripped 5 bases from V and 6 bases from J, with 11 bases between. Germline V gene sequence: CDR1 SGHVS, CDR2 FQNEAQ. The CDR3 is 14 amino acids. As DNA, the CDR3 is TGTGCCAGCAGCCAAACGGGGGGTAATTCACCCCTCCACTTT. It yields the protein CASSQTGGNSPLHF. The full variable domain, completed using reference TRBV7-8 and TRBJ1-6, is GAGVSQSPRYKVAKRGQDVALRCDPISGHVSLFWYQQALGQGPEFLTYFQNEAQLDKSGLPSDRFFAERPEGSVSTLKIQRTQQEDSAVYLCASSQTGGNSPLHFGNGTRLTVT.

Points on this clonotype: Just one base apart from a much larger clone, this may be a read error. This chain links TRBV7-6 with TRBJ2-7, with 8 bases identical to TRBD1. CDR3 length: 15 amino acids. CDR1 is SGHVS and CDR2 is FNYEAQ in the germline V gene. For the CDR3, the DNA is TGTGTCAGCAGCTCCACGGACAGGGACGTTGCCGAGCAGTACTTC. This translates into CVSSSTDRDVAEQYF.

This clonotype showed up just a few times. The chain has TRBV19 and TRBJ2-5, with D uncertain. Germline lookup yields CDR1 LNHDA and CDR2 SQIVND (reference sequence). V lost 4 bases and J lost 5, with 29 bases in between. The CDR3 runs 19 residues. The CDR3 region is CASSRKTLYGRRISETQYF. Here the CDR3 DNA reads TGTGCCAGTAGTAGGAAAACTCTGTACGGTAGGCGAATATCGGAGACCCAGTACTTC.

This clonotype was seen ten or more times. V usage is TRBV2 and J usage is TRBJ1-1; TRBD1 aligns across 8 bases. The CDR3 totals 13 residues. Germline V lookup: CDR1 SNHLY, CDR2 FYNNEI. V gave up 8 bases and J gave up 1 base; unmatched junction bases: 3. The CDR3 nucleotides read TGTGCCAGCGGACAGGGCCGGAACACTGAAGCTTTCTTT. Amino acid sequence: CASGQGRNTEAFF.